This TCR beta chain stems from a study of blood T cell repertoires in COVID-19. As for the study in general: Sources were T cells, B-cell-depleted T cells, or PBMCs; the material itself was cDNA or gDNA.

Seattle enrolled patients during active infection and tracked them longitudinally. Sequencing was performed with immunoSEQ multiplex PCR; in TCRdb, only in-frame clones are kept and a portion is missing. The repertoire includes 100,000 to 150,000 clones, about 89% of them detected once, and under 4.5% sits in the top ten. CDR1 is LNHDA, CDR2 SQIVND, per germline (reference sequence). This CDR3 region has 14 residues. V shed 3 bases and J shed 4 bases, with 10 bases lying between them. The sample comprised peripheral blood. The chain uses TRBV19 and TRBJ1-5; D unclear. The clonotype was recovered from a man in his fifties or sixties with COVID-19, enrolled during active disease. CDR3 DNA: TGTGCCAGTAGTATGACGGGGTCAAATCAGCCCCAGCATTTT. Its translation: CASSMTGSNQPQHF.